This T cell receptor beta chain came from a study of shared clonotypes between healthy human individuals. About the research overall: Researchers assigned three CD4 naive, three CD4 memory, two CD8 naive and one CD8 memory plate to each donor.

Study-level points and caveats: A handful of donors showed sharing of approximately 5% of naive CD4 clonotypes.

Notes on this clone: Its specificity is not known. Different DNA sequences within this sample yield the same CDR3.

Using immunoSEQ multiplex PCR, the repertoire was profiled, and TCRdb retains in-frame clones only, with some absent. Of some 2 million clones in the sample, 85% to 95% are singletons; the top ten hold approximately 0.13%. The germline V and J ends were trimmed by 0 bases and 2 bases, with 1 base remaining between them. Per the germline V gene, CDR1 is MNHEY and CDR2 is SVGAGI. There are 13 residues in the CDR3. Source material: naive CD4+ T cells sorted from blood. As for subset: CD45RA+ positively selected. The chain carries TRBV6-5 and TRBJ1-4; no definite D call. This TCR derives from a man between 18 and 29 years old in good health. CDR3 DNA sequence: TGTGCCAGCAGTTACTCCACTAATGAAAAACTGTTTTTT. Translating gives CASSYSTNEKLFF.